The source of this TCR beta chain is a study of regulatory and conventional T cells in RAG deficiency. Study-wide findings and caveats: Shorter CDR3s in all patient subsets; >85% Treg-Tconv overlap in Omenn. Other subsets showed approximately 9.6-fold reductions, but Treg unique TCR beta sequences fell roughly 100-fold in these patients.

In regard to this clone: The antigen remains undetermined.

Trimming took 3 bases from V and 6 from J, leaving 9 bases between them. Germline V lookup: CDR1 KGHSH, CDR2 LQKENI. The CDR3 length is 13 residues. Generated by immunoSEQ multiplex PCR, the TCRdb table keeps only in-frame clones and is missing some. The top ten clones hold roughly 13% of a sample with some 30,000 clones, approximately 89% of them seen once. This sample also belongs to another study, concerning regulatory T cells. That work states: The PCR used 52 TRBV and 13 TRBJ primers.

Specimen: CD8+ T cells sorted from blood. The chain recombines TRBV18 with TRBJ1-5, with D maybe TRBD1 (5 bases). The receptor comes from a human donor in good health. The CDR3 region is CASSPGPGQPQHF. The CDR3, as DNA: TGTGCCAGCTCACCGGGACCTGGTCAGCCCCAGCATTTT.